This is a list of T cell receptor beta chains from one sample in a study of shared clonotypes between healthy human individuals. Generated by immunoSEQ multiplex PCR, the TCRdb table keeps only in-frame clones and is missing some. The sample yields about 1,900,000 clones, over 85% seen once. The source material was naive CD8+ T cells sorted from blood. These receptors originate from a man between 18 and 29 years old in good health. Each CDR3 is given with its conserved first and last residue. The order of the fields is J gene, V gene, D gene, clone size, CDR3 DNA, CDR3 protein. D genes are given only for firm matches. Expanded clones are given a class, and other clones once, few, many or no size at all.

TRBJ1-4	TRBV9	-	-	TGTGCCAGCAGCGTTTCGGGGGGGCAGGAAAAACTGTTTTTT	CASSVSGGQEKLFF
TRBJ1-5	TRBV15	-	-	TGTGCCACCAGCAAAGAGGGAGGGAGCAATCAGCCCCAGCATTTT	CATSKEGGSNQPQHF
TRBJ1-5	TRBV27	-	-	TGTGCCAGCAGTTTAGCCTCTTTTCAGCCCCAGCATTTT	CASSLASFQPQHF
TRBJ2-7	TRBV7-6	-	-	TGTGCCAGCAGCTTAGGGAGTTCTTTGATGGAGCAGTACTTC	CASSLGSSLMEQYF
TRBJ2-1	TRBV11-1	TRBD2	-	TGTGCCAGCAGCTGGATAGCGGGGGGGCCGGGTGAGCAGTTCTTC	CASSWIAGGPGEQFF
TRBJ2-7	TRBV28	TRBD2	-	TGTGCCAGCAGTCTAAGCGGGGTAGCGGGGGGGCCCGGGTTCTACGAGCAGTACTTC	CASSLSGVAGGPGFYEQYF
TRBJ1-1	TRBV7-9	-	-	TGTGCCAGCAGCTTAGAGGCAGGCTTGAACACTGAAGCTTTCTTT	CASSLEAGLNTEAFF
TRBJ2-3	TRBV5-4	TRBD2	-	TGTGCCAGCAGCTTGGCCGGAGCGGGAGGGAGCACAGATACGCAGTATTTT	CASSLAGAGGSTDTQYF
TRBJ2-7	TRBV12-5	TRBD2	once	TGTGCTAGTGGTTTGGTACTAGCGTCGACGGGGGAGCAGTACTTC	CASGLVLASTGEQYF
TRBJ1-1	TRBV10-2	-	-	TGCGCCAGCAGTTCGACCACTGAAGCTTTCTTT	CASSSTTEAFF
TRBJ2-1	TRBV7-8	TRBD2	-	TGTGCCAGCAGCCCCGGGACTAGCGGCTACAATGAGCAGTTCTTC	CASSPGTSGYNEQFF
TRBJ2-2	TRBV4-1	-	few	TGCGCCAGCAGCCAAGTAACGGGAGTAGGGGAGCTGTTTTTT	CASSQVTGVGELFF
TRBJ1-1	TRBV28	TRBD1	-	TGTGCCAGCAGTTTCAGGGGGACAGCAAACACTGAAGCTTTCTTT	CASSFRGTANTEAFF
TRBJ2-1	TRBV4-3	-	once	TGCGCCAGCAGCCCAGGATACGATGAGCAGTTCTTC	CASSPGYDEQFF
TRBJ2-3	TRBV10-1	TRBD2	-	TGCGCCAGCAGTGAGTCGGTCGGGGGGGAGGCAGATACGCAGTATTTT	CASSESVGGEADTQYF
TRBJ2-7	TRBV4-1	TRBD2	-	TGCGCCAGCAGCCAAGATACGGGGGACTACTCCTACGAGCAGTACTTC	CASSQDTGDYSYEQYF
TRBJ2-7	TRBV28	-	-	TGTGCCAGCAGTTGGACAGCCTCCTACGAGCAGTACTTC	CASSWTASYEQYF
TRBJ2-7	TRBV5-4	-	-	TGTGCCAGCAGCCCCCTAGCAGGGTTGGGAGCGGGTAACTACGAGCAGTACTTC	CASSPLAGLGAGNYEQYF
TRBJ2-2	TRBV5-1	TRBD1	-	TGCGCCAGCAGCTTGGCCGGGACAGGCCCCTTCAACACCGGGGAGCTGTTTTTT	CASSLAGTGPFNTGELFF
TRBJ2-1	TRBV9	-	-	TGTGCCAGCAGCCCCCCGCAGGGTCCTAGGGATGAGCAGTTCTTC	CASSPPQGPRDEQFF
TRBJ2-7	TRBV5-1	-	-	TGCGCCAGCAGCTTGGTGGGGGGGCTCGAGCAGTACTTC	CASSLVGGLEQYF
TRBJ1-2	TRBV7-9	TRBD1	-	TGTGCCAGCACTCTGACAGGGCTTCCTAACTATGGCTACACCTTC	CASTLTGLPNYGYTF
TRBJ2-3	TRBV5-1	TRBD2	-	TGCGCCAGCAGCTTCGCCCTAGCGGGAACCACAGATACGCAGTATTTT	CASSFALAGTTDTQYF
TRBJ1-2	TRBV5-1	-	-	TGCGCCAGCAGCACGACCGGCGAGGGTAACTATGGCTACACCTTC	CASSTTGEGNYGYTF
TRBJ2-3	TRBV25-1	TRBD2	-	TGTGCCAGCGGTACTACCTCCGGGACTACCCTCTACATGGATACGCAGTATTTT	CASGTTSGTTLYMDTQYF
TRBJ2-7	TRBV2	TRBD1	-	TGTGCCAGCAGTGAGGACAGGGGGCCCTACGAGCAGTACTTC	CASSEDRGPYEQYF
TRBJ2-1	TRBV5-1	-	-	TGCGCCAGCAGCTTGGCGGGGGGACAGTGGGTCTTC	CASSLAGGQWVF
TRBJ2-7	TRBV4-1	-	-	TGCGCCAGCAGCTTTCGCCCGGGCAGCTACGAGCAGTACTTC	CASSFRPGSYEQYF
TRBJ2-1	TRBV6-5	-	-	TGTGCCAGCAGTTACTCCGACACGTACAATGAGCAGTTCTTC	CASSYSDTYNEQFF
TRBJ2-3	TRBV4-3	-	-	TGCGCCAGCAGCCAAGAGTGGATAGCGGAACTACTCACAGATACGCAGTATTTT	CASSQEWIAELLTDTQYF
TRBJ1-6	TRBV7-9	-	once	TGTGCCAGCAGCCAGCTTGGCGGGGATCCCCTCCACTTT	CASSQLGGDPLHF
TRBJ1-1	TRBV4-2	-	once	TGTGCCAGCAGCCAAGATTCGAGGGACATCCTTGAAGCTTTCTTT	CASSQDSRDILEAFF
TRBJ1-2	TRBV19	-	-	TGTGCCAGTAGTACACCCCGGGTCCATGGCTACACCTTC	CASSTPRVHGYTF
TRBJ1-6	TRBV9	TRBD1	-	TGTGCCAGCAGCGTCACGGGACAGCTCGGAGGTTCACCCCTCCACTTT	CASSVTGQLGGSPLHF
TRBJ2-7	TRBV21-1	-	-	TGTGCCAGCAGCAAAGTTGGGGTACGCTCCTACGAGCAGTACTTC	CASSKVGVRSYEQYF
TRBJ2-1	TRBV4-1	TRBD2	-	TGCGCCAGCAGCCAAGAGGCGGGAGGGGGCTACAATGAGCAGTTCTTC	CASSQEAGGGYNEQFF